Below, 3 T cell receptor beta chains from the same sample are listed, as sequenced in a study of blood T cell repertoires in COVID-19. Generated by immunoSEQ multiplex PCR, the TCRdb table keeps only in-frame clones and is missing some. Of about 39,000 clones listed, approximately 80% were seen once; the top ten hold 9% to 10%. Source material: peripheral blood. All receptors derive from a man aged 55 to 70 in a cohort sampled during active COVID-19.

The CDR3 is CASLAGGTGTDTQYF. The CDR3 nucleotides read TGTGCCAGCCTAGCGGGAGGGACGGGCACAGATACGCAGTATTTT. The chain employs TRBV28 and TRBJ2-3; 12 nucleotides agree with TRBD2. Germline CDR1 MDHEN, CDR2 SYDVKM. Trimming removed 8 bases from V and 1 base from J; junction bases left unmatched: 4. The CDR3 sequence is 15 residues long.

The chain uses TRBV7-9 and TRBJ2-1; TRBD2 matches at 12 bases. Germline V lookup: CDR1 SEHNR, CDR2 FQNEAQ (reference sequence). J gave up 9 bases and V 3 bases, and 6 bases lay outside the gene matches. The CDR3 length is 15 residues. DNA of the CDR3: TGTGCCAGCAGCTTGAAGACTAGCGGGAGTGGTGAGCAGTTCTTC. The encoded protein is CASSLKTSGSGEQFF.

The CDR3 DNA reads TGTGCCAGCAGTTTGGGGGGGGGCTACACTGAAGCTTTCTTT. The encoded protein is CASSLGGGYTEAFF. The rearrangement joins TRBV27 to TRBJ1-1; the D gene is possibly TRBD1 (6 bases). Between the trimmed V and J ends, which lost 3 bases and 3 bases, there was a span of 11 bases. CDR1 and CDR2 (germline): MNHEY, SMNVEV (reference sequence). The CDR3 totals 14 residues.